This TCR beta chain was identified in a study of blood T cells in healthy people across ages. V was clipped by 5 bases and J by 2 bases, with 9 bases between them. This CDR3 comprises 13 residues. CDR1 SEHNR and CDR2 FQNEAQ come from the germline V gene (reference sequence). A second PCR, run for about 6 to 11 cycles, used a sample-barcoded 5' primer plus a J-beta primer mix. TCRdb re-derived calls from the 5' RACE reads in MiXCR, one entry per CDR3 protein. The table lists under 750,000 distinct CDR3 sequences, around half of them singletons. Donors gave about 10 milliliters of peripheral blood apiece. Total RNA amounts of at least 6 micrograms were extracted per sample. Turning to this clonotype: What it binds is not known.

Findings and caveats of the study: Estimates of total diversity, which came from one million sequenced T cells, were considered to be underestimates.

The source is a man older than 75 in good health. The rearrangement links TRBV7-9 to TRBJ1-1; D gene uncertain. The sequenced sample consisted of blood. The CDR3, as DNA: TGTGCCAGCAGCCCCGGAACCAACACTGAAGCTTTCTTT. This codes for CASSPGTNTEAFF. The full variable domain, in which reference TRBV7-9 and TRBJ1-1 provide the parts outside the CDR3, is DTGVSQNPRHKITKRGQNVTFRCDPISEHNRLYWYRQTLGQGPEFLTYFQNEAQLEKSRLLSDRFSAERPKGSFSTLEIQRTEQGDSAMYLCASSPGTNTEAFFGQGTRLTVV.